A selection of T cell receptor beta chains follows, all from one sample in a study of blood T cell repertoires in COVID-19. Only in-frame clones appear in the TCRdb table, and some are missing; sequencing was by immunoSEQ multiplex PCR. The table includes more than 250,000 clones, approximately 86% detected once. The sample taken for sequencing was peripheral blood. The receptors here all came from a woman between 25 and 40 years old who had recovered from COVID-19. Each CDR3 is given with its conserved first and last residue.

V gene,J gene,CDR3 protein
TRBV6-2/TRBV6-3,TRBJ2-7,CASSYGGTYEQYF
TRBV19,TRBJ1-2,CASSILYGLTGGYTF
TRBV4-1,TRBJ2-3,CASSQVGVPTDTQYF
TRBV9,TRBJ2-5,CASSVGGLAGIQETQYF
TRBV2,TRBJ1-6,CASSADKHSPLHF
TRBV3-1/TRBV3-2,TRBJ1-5,CASSQGQNQPQHF
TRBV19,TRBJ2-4,CASSLGGAGNIQYF
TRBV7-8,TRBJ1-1,CASSLGRQGPPEAFF
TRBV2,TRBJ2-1,CASSIPVTGDFDNEQFF
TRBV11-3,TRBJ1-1,CASSPDRMNTEAFF
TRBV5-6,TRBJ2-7,CASSLYRVYEQYF
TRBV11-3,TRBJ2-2,CASSLDADTGELFF
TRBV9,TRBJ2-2,CASSRSGSNTGELFF
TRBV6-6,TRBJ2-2,CASNPGLADTGELFF
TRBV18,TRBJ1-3,CASSPPYGFGNTIYF
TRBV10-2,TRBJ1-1,CASRTTSLLTALNTEAFF
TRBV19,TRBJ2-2,CASSIQTGGTGELFF
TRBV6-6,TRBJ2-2,CASRLDTNTGELFF
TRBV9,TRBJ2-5,CASSVAGAMQETQYF
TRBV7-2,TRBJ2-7,CASSVRQGYEQYF
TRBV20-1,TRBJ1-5,CSASQGDQPQHF
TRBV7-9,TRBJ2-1,CASSLGQGVEQFF
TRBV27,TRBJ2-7,CASSFPSGKVYEQYF
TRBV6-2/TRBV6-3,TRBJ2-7,CASSSPSGGTYEQYF
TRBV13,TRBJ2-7,CASRSTRRREAYEQYF
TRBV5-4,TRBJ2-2,CASSLGTENTGELFF
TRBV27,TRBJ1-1,CASSTGGGTEAFF
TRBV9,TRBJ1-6,CASSVTDRGRGSPLHF
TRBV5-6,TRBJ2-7,CASSLGQPTYEQYF
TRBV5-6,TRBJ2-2,CASSLKSLWGELFF
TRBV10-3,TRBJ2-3,CAINGGGPDTQYF
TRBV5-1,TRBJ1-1,CASSVLQANTEAFF
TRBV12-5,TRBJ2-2,CASGLASTSGRIGELFF
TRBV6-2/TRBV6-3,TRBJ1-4,CASSYVGQVSEKLFF
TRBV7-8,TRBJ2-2,CASSPRTSGSIVAGELFF
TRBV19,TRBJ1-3,CASKTAGNTIYF
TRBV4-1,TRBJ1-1,CASSQEGRQGKAFF
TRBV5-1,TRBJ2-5,CASRSAGRGETQYF
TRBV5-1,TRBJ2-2,CASSLWASGSTGELFF
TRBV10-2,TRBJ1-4,CASSKIDRKGEKLFF
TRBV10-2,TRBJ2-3,CASGAGTDTQYF
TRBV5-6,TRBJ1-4,CASSPGTGGKKLFF
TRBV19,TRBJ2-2,CASSVPGGAGELFF